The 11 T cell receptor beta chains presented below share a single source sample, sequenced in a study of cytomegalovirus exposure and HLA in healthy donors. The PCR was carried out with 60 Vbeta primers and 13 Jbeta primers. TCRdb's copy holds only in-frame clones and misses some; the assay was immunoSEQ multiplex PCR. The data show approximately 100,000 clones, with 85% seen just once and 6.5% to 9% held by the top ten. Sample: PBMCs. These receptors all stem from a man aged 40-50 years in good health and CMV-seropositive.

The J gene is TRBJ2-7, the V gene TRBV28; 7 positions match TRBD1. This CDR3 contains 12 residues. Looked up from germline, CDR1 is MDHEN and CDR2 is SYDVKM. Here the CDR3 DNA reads TGTCGCACTAAGGGGGCGAACTACGAGCAGTACTTC. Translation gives CRTKGANYEQYF.

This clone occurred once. CDR3 protein: CASSRGRDKGSPLHF. The DNA for the CDR3 is TGTGCCAGCTCACGGGGACGGGACAAGGGTTCACCCCTCCACTTT. V and J are TRBV18 and TRBJ1-6; D might be TRBD1 (6 bases). This CDR3 spans 15 amino acids. The germline V gene has CDR1 KGHSH and CDR2 LQKENI. V lost 4 bases to trimming and J lost 9 bases, with 16 bases between them.

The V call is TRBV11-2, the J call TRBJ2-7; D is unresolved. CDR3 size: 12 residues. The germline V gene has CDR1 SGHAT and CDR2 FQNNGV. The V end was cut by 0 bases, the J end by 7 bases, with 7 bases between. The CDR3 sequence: CASSLDAGEQYF. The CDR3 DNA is TGTGCCAGCAGCTTAGATGCCGGGGAGCAGTACTTC.

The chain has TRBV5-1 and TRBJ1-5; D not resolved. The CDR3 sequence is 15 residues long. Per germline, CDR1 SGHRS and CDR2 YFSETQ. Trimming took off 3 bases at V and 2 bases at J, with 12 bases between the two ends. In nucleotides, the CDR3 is TGCGCCAGCAGCTCTGGACTTGGAGGCAATCAGCCCCAGCATTTT. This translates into CASSSGLGGNQPQHF.

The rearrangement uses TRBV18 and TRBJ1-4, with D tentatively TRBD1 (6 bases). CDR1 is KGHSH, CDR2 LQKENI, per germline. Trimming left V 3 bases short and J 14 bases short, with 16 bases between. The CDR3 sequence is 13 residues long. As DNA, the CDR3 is TGTGCCAGCTCACCGTTTAACAGGGTAGGGCTGTTTTTT. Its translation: CASSPFNRVGLFF.

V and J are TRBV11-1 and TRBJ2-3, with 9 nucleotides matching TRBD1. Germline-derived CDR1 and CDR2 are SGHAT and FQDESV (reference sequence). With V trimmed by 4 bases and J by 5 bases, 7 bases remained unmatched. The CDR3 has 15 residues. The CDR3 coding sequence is TGTGCCAGCAGCTCCGGGACAGGGATCAGAGATACGCAGTATTTT. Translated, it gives CASSSGTGIRDTQYF.

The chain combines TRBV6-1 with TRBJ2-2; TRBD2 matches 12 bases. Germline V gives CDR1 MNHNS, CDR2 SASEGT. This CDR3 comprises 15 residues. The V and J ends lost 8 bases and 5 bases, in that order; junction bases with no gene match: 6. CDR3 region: CASARLAGDTGELFF. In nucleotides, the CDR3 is TGTGCCAGCGCGCGACTAGCGGGAGATACCGGGGAGCTGTTTTTT.

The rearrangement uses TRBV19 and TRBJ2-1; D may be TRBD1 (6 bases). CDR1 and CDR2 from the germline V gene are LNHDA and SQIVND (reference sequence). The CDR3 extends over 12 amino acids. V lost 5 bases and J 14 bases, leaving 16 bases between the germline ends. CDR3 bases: TGTGCCAGTAGTTCCAGGGGTTCGCGGGAGTTCTTC. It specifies CASSSRGSREFF.

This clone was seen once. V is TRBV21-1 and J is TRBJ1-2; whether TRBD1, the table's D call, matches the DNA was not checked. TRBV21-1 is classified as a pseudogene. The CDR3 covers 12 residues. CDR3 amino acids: CASSKEGGGYTF. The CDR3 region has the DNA TGTGCCAGCAGCAAAGAAGGGGGTGGCTACACCTTC.

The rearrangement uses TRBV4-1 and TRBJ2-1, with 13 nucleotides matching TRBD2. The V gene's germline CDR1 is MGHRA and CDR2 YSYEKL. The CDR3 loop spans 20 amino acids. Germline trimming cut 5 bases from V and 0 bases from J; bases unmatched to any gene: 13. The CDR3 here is CASSYAAGTSGMSSYNEQFF. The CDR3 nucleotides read TGCGCCAGCAGCTACGCAGCCGGGACTAGCGGGATGAGCTCCTACAATGAGCAGTTCTTC.

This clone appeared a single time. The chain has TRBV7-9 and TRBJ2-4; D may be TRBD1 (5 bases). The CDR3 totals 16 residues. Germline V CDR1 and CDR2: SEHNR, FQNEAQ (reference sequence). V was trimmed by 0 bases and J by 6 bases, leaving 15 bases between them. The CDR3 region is CASSLAVGVDGNIQYF. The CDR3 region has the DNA TGTGCCAGCAGCTTAGCCGTAGGGGTTGATGGAAACATTCAGTACTTC.